The 21 T cell receptor beta chains given below trace back to one sample, sequenced in a study of cytomegalovirus exposure and HLA in healthy donors. The PCR ran on 60 Vbeta and 13 Jbeta primers. Method: immunoSEQ multiplex PCR; TCRdb's copy keeps in-frame clones and lacks some. Of under 200,000 clones in the sample, around 82% were seen once. The sequencing input was PBMCs. The source of these receptors is a man in his sixties in good health and CMV-seronegative.

A few counts support this clone. Other DNA sequences from this sample encode an identical CDR3 as well. The V gene is TRBV7-2, the J gene TRBJ2-5, with a tentative D call TRBD1 (6 bases). The ends were cut back, 3 bases at V and 5 bases at J, with 10 bases in the middle. Germline V gene sequence: CDR1 SGHTA, CDR2 FQGNSA. The CDR3 extends over 13 amino acids. In DNA form, the CDR3 reads TGTGCCAGCAGCTTCGCAGGGGAGGAGACCCAGTACTTC. The encoded protein is CASSFAGEETQYF.

V usage is TRBV9 and J usage is TRBJ1-1, with 7 bases lining up with TRBD1. The CDR3 is 16 residues long. Germline CDR1 reads SGDLS; CDR2 reads YYNGEE. Germline trimming cut 4 bases from V and 4 bases from J; bases unmatched to any gene: 13. The chain's CDR3 is CASSLGLRGQGTEAFF. In DNA, the CDR3 is TGTGCCAGCAGCCTCGGACTAAGGGGGCAGGGCACTGAAGCTTTCTTT.

The chain couples TRBV10-1 to TRBJ2-7, with 11 bases identical to TRBD1. The junction had 8 bases not matched to a gene; V was cut back by 3 bases and J by 4 bases. Germline CDR1 reads WNHNN; CDR2 reads SYGVQD (reference sequence). The CDR3 has 16 amino acids. The DNA of the CDR3 is TGCGCCAGCAGTGACCCAGGACAGGGGGCGTCGTACGAGCAGTACTTC. Protein: CASSDPGQGASYEQYF.

The chain is built from TRBV2 and TRBJ1-2; 10 positions match TRBD1. Germline CDR1 and CDR2: SNHLY and FYNNEI. With V trimmed by 3 bases and J by 7 bases, 11 bases remained unmatched. This CDR3 spans 16 amino acids. For the CDR3, the DNA is TGTGCCAGCAGTGAGAATCCGGGACAGGGGTGGGGTGGCTACACCTTC. Amino acid sequence: CASSENPGQGWGGYTF.

CDR3 DNA: TGCGCCAGTCTTGTCCGTCTCCGGGGTGAAAAACTGTTTTTT. It is translated as CASLVRLRGEKLFF. The V and J genes are TRBV5-1 and TRBJ1-4; D gene uncertain. V was shortened by 8 bases and J by 7 bases, with 18 bases between the two germline ends. The CDR3 length is 14 residues. Germline values: CDR1 SGHRS, CDR2 YFSETQ.

V usage is TRBV29-1 and J usage is TRBJ2-1; maybe TRBD2 (6 bases). V was clipped by 5 bases and J by 9 bases, with 11 bases between them. CDR1 is SQVTM and CDR2 is ANQGSEA in the germline V gene. The CDR3 loop spans 11 amino acids. The CDR3 loop reads CSVTLAPEQFF. CDR3 nucleotide sequence: TGCAGCGTTACCCTAGCGCCTGAGCAGTTCTTC.

The chain joins TRBV7-9 to TRBJ2-5; 9 positions match TRBD1. V shed 6 bases and J 4 bases; nucleotides not matched to a gene: 6. There are 14 residues in the CDR3. Looked up from germline, CDR1 is SEHNR and CDR2 is FQNEAQ (reference sequence). CDR3 coding DNA: TGTGCCAGCAGTAAACAGGGGGCGGGAGAGACCCAGTACTTC. The encoded protein is CASSKQGAGETQYF.

The chain joins TRBV4-1 to TRBJ1-1; 9 bases line up with TRBD1. The CDR3 has 15 residues. V shed 4 bases, J shed 1 base, and the junction held 4 bases outside the gene matches. From germline, CDR1 is MGHRA and CDR2 YSYEKL. This chain's CDR3 is CASSLRQGGNTEAFF. DNA for the CDR3: TGCGCCAGCAGCCTGAGACAGGGGGGGAACACTGAAGCTTTCTTT.

The CDR3 sequence: CAWRPGRIVYGYTF. The CDR3 bases are TGTGCCTGGAGACCTGGCAGGATTGTATATGGCTACACCTTC. This chain joins TRBV30 and TRBJ1-2; D unresolved. CDR3 length: 14 residues. The germline V and J ends were trimmed by 3 bases and 5 bases, with 16 bases remaining between them. Germline values: CDR1 GTSNPN, CDR2 SVGIG (reference sequence).

The chain carries TRBV5-4 and TRBJ1-2, with D possibly matching TRBD1 (5 bases). The CDR3 covers 13 residues. Trimming removed 1 base at V and 6 bases at J, with 10 bases between. Germline CDR1 reads SGHNT; CDR2 reads YYREEE (reference sequence). CDR3: CASSLRQGHGYTF. The CDR3 region has the DNA TGTGCCAGCAGCTTGCGCCAGGGCCATGGCTACACCTTC.

The chain links TRBV27 to TRBJ1-5; TRBD1 is a possible D gene (6 bases). The CDR3 contains 13 residues. Trimming shortened V by 6 bases and J by 7 bases, and 13 bases separated the two germline ends. CDR1 and CDR2 (germline): MNHEY, SMNVEV (reference sequence). The CDR3 nucleotides read TGTGCCAGCAGGAAAGACCAGGGGCAGCCCCAGCATTTT. Its translation: CASRKDQGQPQHF.

This clone is a singleton in its sample. This chain connects TRBV10-3 to TRBJ1-2; no clear D. The ends were cut back, 6 bases at V and 2 bases at J, with 10 bases in the middle. Germline loops: CDR1 ENHRY, CDR2 SYGVKD. This CDR3 has 13 residues. CDR3 residues: CAIRIDENYGYTF. The CDR3, as DNA: TGTGCCATCAGGATAGATGAAAACTATGGCTACACCTTC.

The chain employs TRBV29-1 and TRBJ2-2; 7 bases line up with TRBD1. CDR3 length: 14 amino acids. V shed 5 bases, J shed 1 base, and the junction held 4 bases outside the gene matches. Per germline, CDR1 SQVTM and CDR2 ANQGSEA. The DNA for the CDR3 is TGCAGCGTTCCGGGACAGATGAACACCGGGGAGCTGTTTTTT. It yields the protein CSVPGQMNTGELFF.

This chain uses TRBV5-1 with TRBJ1-5; 11 nucleotides align to TRBD1. The CDR3 sequence is 16 residues long. V shed 4 bases, J shed 0 bases, and the junction held 3 bases outside the gene matches. Germline assignment: CDR1 SGHRS and CDR2 YFSETQ. CDR3 region: CASSGQGALSNQPQHF. The CDR3 DNA follows: TGCGCCAGCAGCGGACAGGGGGCGCTTAGCAATCAGCCCCAGCATTTT.

There are a few counts of this clone. The V gene is TRBV29-1, the J gene TRBJ2-3; 8 nucleotides line up with TRBD2. There are 13 residues in the CDR3. CDR1 is SQVTM, CDR2 ANQGSEA, per germline. With 5 bases clipped from V and 7 bases from J, the junction kept 8 bases outside the gene matches. DNA of the CDR3: TGCAGCGTTATCGGGAGGGGAGGGAATACGCAGTATTTT. It is translated as CSVIGRGGNTQYF.

Comments on this clone: The junction differs from germline at one of its ends, possibly a read error. The rearrangement uses TRBV15 and TRBJ2-5; 9 bases agree with TRBD1. The CDR3 contains 13 residues. The germline V gene has CDR1 LNHNV and CDR2 YYDKDF (reference sequence). CDR3 sequence: CATSRDAGQGRNF. DNA of the CDR3: TGTGCCACCAGCAGAGATGCGGGACAGGGTCGGAACTTC.

V and J are TRBV13 and TRBJ2-4; TRBD1 or TRBD2 may be the D gene (7 bases each). V dropped 4 bases and J dropped 4 bases, with 14 bases sitting between them. Germline CDR1 PRHDT, CDR2 FYEKMQ (reference sequence). This CDR3 region has 15 residues. The CDR3 DNA reads TGTGCCAGCAGCTCAGGGGGGGGTGAGAAAAACATTCAGTACTTC. This encodes CASSSGGGEKNIQYF.

The chain recombines TRBV5-1 with TRBJ2-7; possibly TRBD2 for D (6 bases). This CDR3 has 15 amino acids. In germline, CDR1 is SGHRS, CDR2 YFSETQ. V dropped 0 bases and J dropped 2 bases, with 12 bases sitting between them. DNA for the CDR3: TGCGCCAGCAGCTTGGGGGCAGGGAGGCCCTACGAGCAGTACTTC. It specifies CASSLGAGRPYEQYF.

The rearrangement links TRBV5-1 to TRBJ2-7, with D possibly TRBD1 on 6 matching bases. Germline V gene lookup returns CDR1 SGHRS and CDR2 YFSETQ. V lost 0 bases and J 2 bases, leaving 9 bases between the germline ends. The CDR3 totals 14 residues. The CDR3 region is CASSLVPGAYEQYF. The CDR3, as DNA: TGCGCCAGCAGCTTGGTACCAGGGGCCTACGAGCAGTACTTC.

The genes are TRBV29-1 and TRBJ1-2; 9 bases line up with TRBD1. Germline CDR1 reads SQVTM; CDR2 reads ANQGSEA. The ends lost 3 bases at V and 10 bases at J; junction bases unmatched: 3. This CDR3 contains 11 residues. DNA for the CDR3: TGCAGCGTTGAGGACAGGGGAGCCTACACCTTC. Its protein is CSVEDRGAYTF.

In nucleotides, the CDR3 is TGTGCCAGCAGTTTTCCGCCACGCACAGGGGGCAATGAGCAGTTCTTC. Protein: CASSFPPRTGGNEQFF. The chain recombines TRBV28 with TRBJ2-1; 8 nucleotides align to TRBD1. J gave up 6 bases and V 3 bases, and 10 bases lay outside the gene matches. The CDR3 extends over 16 amino acids. The germline V gene encodes CDR1 MDHEN and CDR2 SYDVKM.